The 7 T cell receptor beta chains presented below share a single source sample, sequenced in a study of human T cells and chemical hapten exposure. One entry per CDR3 protein results from TCRdb running MiXCR on the RACE reads. The sample yields over 300,000 distinct CDR3 sequences, roughly 4.6% seen once. Indicated time point: pre-sensitization, week 0. Treatment specified: therapeutic diphenylcyclopropenone sensitization with weekly scalp DPC. The input for sequencing was whole blood, taken in connection with sensitization to the hapten diphenylcyclopropenone (DPC). The receptors were gathered from a woman aged 50 to 60 with alopecia areata. Some clones in this sample may be carry-over from other donors' samples.

This clonotype came up a few times. The V gene is TRBV20-1, the J gene TRBJ1-5; no firm D call. The CDR3 runs 13 residues. Trimming removed 8 bases at V and 0 bases at J, with 11 bases between. Germline CDR1 is DFQATT and CDR2 is SNEGSKA (reference sequence). CDR3 bases: TGCAGTCCCTACAGATATAGCAATCAGCCCCAGCATTTT. Amino acid sequence: CSPYRYSNQPQHF.

The table lists this clonotype with many counts. The rearrangement joins TRBV27 to TRBJ2-7; D is perhaps TRBD1 (5 bases). V shed 6 bases and J shed 4 bases, with 16 bases lying between them. In germline, CDR1 is MNHEY, CDR2 SMNVEV (reference sequence). The CDR3 covers 14 residues. In nucleotides, the CDR3 is TGTGCCAGCAGACTCCAGGGCAGGGCATACGAGCAGTACTTC. It yields the protein CASRLQGRAYEQYF.

This clonotype was found a few times. The V call is TRBV11-2, the J call TRBJ2-6; TRBD2 agrees at 14 bases. The CDR3 is 22 residues long. Germline V lookup: CDR1 SGHAT, CDR2 FQNNGV. With 6 bases clipped from V and 4 bases from J, the junction kept 20 bases outside the gene matches. The CDR3: CASRTIRTSGRPLGSGANVLTF. CDR3 bases: TGTGCCAGCAGAACTATCCGGACTAGCGGGAGGCCCCTGGGTTCAGGGGCCAACGTCCTGACTTTC.

This clonotype was found many times. This chain links TRBV9 with TRBJ1-1; 7 bases align to TRBD1. Trimming cost V 4 bases and J 4 bases; bases outside gene matches: 4. Germline CDR1 reads SGDLS; CDR2 reads YYNGEE. The CDR3 length is 13 residues. CDR3 bases: TGTGCCAGCAGCACTTCAGGGGGCACTGAAGCTTTCTTT. This gives the protein CASSTSGGTEAFF.

In its sample, this clonotype was seen many times. V usage is TRBV28 and J usage is TRBJ2-7; possibly TRBD1 or TRBD2 for D (6 bases each). Germline loops: CDR1 MDHEN, CDR2 SYDVKM. This CDR3 is 15 amino acids long. With 2 bases removed from V and 1 base from J, the gap between germline ends came to 12 bases. CDR3 in DNA: TGTGCCAGCAGTTTAGGAGGGACAATATCCTACGAGCAGTACTTC. Protein product: CASSLGGTISYEQYF.

The J gene is TRBJ2-1, the V gene TRBV20-1, with a weak D call TRBD2 (5 bases). With 1 base removed from V and 9 bases from J, the gap between germline ends came to 13 bases. Per the germline V gene, CDR1 is DFQATT and CDR2 is SNEGSKA (reference sequence). The CDR3 is made up of 13 amino acids. The CDR3 is CSARGRRIGEQFF. In DNA, the CDR3 is TGCAGTGCTAGAGGGAGGAGGATCGGTGAGCAGTTCTTC.

A few counts support this clonotype. The rearrangement joins TRBV20-1 to TRBJ1-5; D is ambiguous. The CDR3 has 13 residues. Germline V gene data show CDR1 as DFQATT and CDR2 as SNEGSKA (reference sequence). Trimming took 2 bases from V and 7 from J, leaving 12 bases between them. The CDR3 sequence: CSARLSSDQPQHF. CDR3 nucleotide sequence: TGCAGTGCTAGACTCTCCTCAGACCAGCCCCAGCATTTT.